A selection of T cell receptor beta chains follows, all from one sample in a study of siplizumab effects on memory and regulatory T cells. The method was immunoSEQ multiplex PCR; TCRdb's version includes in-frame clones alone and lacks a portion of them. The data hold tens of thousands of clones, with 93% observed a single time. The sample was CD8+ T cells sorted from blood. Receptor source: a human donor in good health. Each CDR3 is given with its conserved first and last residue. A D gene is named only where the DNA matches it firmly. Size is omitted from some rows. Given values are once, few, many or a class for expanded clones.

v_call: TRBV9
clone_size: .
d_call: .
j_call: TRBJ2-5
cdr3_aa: CASSYGRDLSNQETQYF
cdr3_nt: TGTGCCAGCAGCTACGGACGGGACCTCTCAAACCAAGAGACCCAGTACTTC

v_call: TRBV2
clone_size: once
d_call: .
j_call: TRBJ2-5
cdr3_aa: CASRPYQETQYF
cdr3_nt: TGTGCCAGCAGGCCGTACCAAGAGACCCAGTACTTC

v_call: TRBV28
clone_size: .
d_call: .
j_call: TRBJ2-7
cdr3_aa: CASSWPSLEYEQYF
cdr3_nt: TGTGCCAGCAGTTGGCCATCCTTAGAGTACGAGCAGTACTTC

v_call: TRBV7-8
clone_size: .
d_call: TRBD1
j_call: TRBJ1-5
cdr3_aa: CASRLGTGQVSYSNQPQHF
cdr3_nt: TGTGCCAGCAGACTAGGGACGGGACAGGTGAGTTATAGCAATCAGCCCCAGCATTTT

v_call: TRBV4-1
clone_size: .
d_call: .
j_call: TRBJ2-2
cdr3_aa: CASSLRDRELFF
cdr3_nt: TGCGCCAGCAGCCTTCGGGACCGGGAGCTGTTTTTT

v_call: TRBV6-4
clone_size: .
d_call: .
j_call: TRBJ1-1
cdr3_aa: CASSAGMNTEAFF
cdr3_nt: TGTGCCAGCAGTGCGGGCATGAACACTGAAGCTTTCTTT

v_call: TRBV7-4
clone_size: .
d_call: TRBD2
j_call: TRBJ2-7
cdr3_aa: CASSPGTSGGAGGSEQYF
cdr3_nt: TGTGCCAGCAGCCCCGGGACTAGCGGGGGGGCCGGCGGTTCCGAGCAGTACTTC

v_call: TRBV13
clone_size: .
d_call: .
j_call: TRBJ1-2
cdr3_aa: CASIGALGGYTF
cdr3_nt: TGTGCCAGCATCGGGGCCCTTGGGGGCTACACCTTC

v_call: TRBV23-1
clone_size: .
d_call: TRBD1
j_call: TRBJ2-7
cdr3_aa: CASRQGVDEQYF
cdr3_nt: TGCGCCAGCCGTCAGGGGGTCGACGAGCAGTACTTC

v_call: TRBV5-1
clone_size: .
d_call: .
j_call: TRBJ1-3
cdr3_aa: CASSPDGNTIYF
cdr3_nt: TGCGCCAGCAGCCCCGACGGAAACACCATATATTTT

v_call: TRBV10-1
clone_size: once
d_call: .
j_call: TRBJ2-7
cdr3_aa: CASSVLPAGEQYF
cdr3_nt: TGCGCCAGCAGTGTTTTGCCTGCGGGCGAGCAGTACTTC

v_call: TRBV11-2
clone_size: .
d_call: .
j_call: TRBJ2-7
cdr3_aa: CASSLSSYEQYF
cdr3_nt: TGTGCCAGCAGCTTAAGCTCCTACGAGCAGTACTTC

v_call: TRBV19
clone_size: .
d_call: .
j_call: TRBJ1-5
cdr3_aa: CASTSSNQPQHF
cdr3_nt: TGTGCCAGTACCTCTAGCAATCAGCCCCAGCATTTT

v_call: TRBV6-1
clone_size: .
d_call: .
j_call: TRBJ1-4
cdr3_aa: CASSAGEKLFF
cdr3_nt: TGTGCCAGCAGTGCGGGGGAAAAACTGTTTTTT

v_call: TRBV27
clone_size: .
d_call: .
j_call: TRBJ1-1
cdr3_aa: CAAGEGWEDTEAFF
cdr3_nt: TGTGCGGCAGGGGAAGGGTGGGAGGACACTGAAGCTTTCTTT

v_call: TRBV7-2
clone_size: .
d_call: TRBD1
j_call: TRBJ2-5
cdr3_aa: CASSLAGGRTGKIQETQYF
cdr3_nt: TGTGCCAGCAGCTTAGCTGGGGGTCGGACAGGGAAAATCCAAGAGACCCAGTACTTC

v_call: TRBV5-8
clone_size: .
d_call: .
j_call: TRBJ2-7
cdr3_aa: CASSLGDEQYF
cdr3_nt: TGTGCCAGCAGCCTGGGAGACGAGCAGTACTTC

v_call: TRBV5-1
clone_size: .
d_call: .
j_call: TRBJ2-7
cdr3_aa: CASSTEGGSYEQYF
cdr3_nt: TGCGCCAGCAGCACTGAGGGAGGATCCTACGAGCAGTACTTC

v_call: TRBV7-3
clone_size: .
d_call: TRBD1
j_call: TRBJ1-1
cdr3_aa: CASSPEGDSREAFF
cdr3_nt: TGTGCCAGCAGCCCTGAGGGGGACAGCCGTGAAGCTTTCTTT

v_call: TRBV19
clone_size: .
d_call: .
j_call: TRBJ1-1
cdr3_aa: CASSRGLMNTEAFF
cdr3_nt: TGTGCCAGTAGTAGGGGGCTCATGAACACTGAAGCTTTCTTT

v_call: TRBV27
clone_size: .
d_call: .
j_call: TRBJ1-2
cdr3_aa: CASSTGPGYGYTF
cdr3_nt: TGTGCCAGCTCGACCGGCCCTGGGTATGGCTACACCTTC

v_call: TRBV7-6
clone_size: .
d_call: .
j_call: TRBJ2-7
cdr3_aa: CASSHGDYEQYF
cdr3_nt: TGTGCCAGCAGTCACGGGGACTACGAGCAGTACTTC